One sample yielded the 20 T cell receptor beta chains listed below, sequenced in a study of beta chain features in type 1 diabetes. Study results and caveats: Within each of all four CD4+ subsets, Type 1 diabetes patients had TCRB CDR3s that were moderately but significantly shorter.

No antigen has been identified for these receptors. All of the isolated RNA was reverse transcribed, so expressed TCRB transcripts were sequenced. Some clones are missing from TCRdb's copy, which holds only in-frame ones; the method was immunoSEQ multiplex PCR. The data show hundreds of thousands of clones, 15% seen once. The material sequenced was naive CD4+ T cells from blood. These receptors all stem from a man between 18 and 29 years old with type 1 diabetes.

There are a few counts of this clone. The chain links TRBV27 to TRBJ2-5; 8 nucleotides match TRBD1. CDR1 is MNHEY and CDR2 is SMNVEV in the germline V gene (reference sequence). J was trimmed by 3 bases and V by 5 bases; bases with no gene match: 8. This CDR3 has 15 residues. This chain's CDR3 is CASSPMDRAKETQYF. The CDR3 region has the DNA TGTGCCAGCAGTCCTATGGACAGGGCGAAAGAGACCCAGTACTTC.

The CDR3, as DNA: TGTGCCAGCAGTTTATATGGGACAGGGTTTCACGAGCAGTACTTC. It translates to CASSLYGTGFHEQYF. The chain carries TRBV28 and TRBJ2-7; 9 nucleotides agree with TRBD1. J lost 5 bases, V lost 1 base, and 6 bases had no gene match. This CDR3 has 15 residues. The germline V gene has CDR1 MDHEN and CDR2 SYDVKM.

The CDR3 sequence is CASSVILTDTQYF. The CDR3 DNA reads as TGTGCCAGCAGCGTAATTCTCACAGATACGCAGTATTTT. J is TRBJ2-3 and V is TRBV9; no clear D gene. Germline values: CDR1 SGDLS, CDR2 YYNGEE. V lost 1 base, J lost 2 bases, and 5 bases lay in between. The CDR3 has 13 amino acids. Looking up the rest from reference TRBV9 and TRBJ2-3 gives the full variable domain: DSGVTQTPKHLITATGQRVTLRCSPRSGDLSVYWYQQSLDQGLQFLIQYYNGEERAKGNILERFSAQQFPDLHSELNLSSLELGDSALYFCASSVILTDTQYFGPGTRLTVL.

There are a few counts of this clone. The V gene is TRBV4-2, the J gene TRBJ2-1, with a weak D call TRBD2 (7 bases). CDR1 is LGHNA and CDR2 is YNFKEQ in the germline V gene. This CDR3 spans 13 amino acids. V was cut by 4 bases and J by 10 bases, with 14 bases left in between. This CDR3 reads CASSLRGGREQFF. DNA for the CDR3: TGTGCCAGCAGCCTGAGGGGGGGAAGAGAGCAGTTCTTC.

This clone has just a few counts. This chain uses TRBV29-1 with TRBJ2-7, with 9 nucleotides matching TRBD1. Germline values: CDR1 SQVTM, CDR2 ANQGSEA. V lost 3 bases to trimming and J lost 0 bases; unmatched junction nucleotides: 9. The CDR3 totals 16 residues. CDR3 in amino acids: CSVEGTDRGLSYEQYF. In DNA, the CDR3 is TGCAGCGTTGAGGGCACGGACAGGGGCCTCTCCTACGAGCAGTACTTC.

The gene calls are TRBV28 and TRBJ1-1, with D perhaps matching TRBD1 (5 bases). The CDR3 runs 13 residues. The V gene's germline CDR1 is MDHEN and CDR2 SYDVKM. Trimming left V 2 bases short and J 4 bases short, with 8 bases between. CDR3 region: CASSLPGPTEAFF. For the CDR3, the DNA is TGTGCCAGCAGTTTACCAGGGCCCACTGAAGCTTTCTTT.

In its sample, this clone was seen a few times. The gene calls are TRBV7-2 and TRBJ2-5; tentative D call: TRBD2 (5 bases). Germline-derived CDR1 and CDR2 are SGHTA and FQGNSA. The CDR3 sequence is 13 residues long. The V end was cut by 5 bases, the J end by 7 bases, with 14 bases between. CDR3 amino acids: CASSPLGGGTQYF. CDR3 DNA sequence: TGTGCCAGCAGCCCCCTCGGAGGCGGGACCCAGTACTTC. Full variable domain (outside the CDR3, taken from reference TRBV7-2 and TRBJ2-5): GAGVSQSPSNKVTEKGKDVELRCDPISGHTALYWYRQSLGQGLEFLIYFQGNSAPDKSGLPSDRFSAERTGGSVSTLTIQRTQQEDSAVYLCASSPLGGGTQYFGPGTRLLVL.

J is TRBJ2-7 and V is TRBV7-2; TRBD2 matches at 10 bases. The CDR3 has 14 residues. Germline trimming cut 5 bases from V and 2 bases from J; bases unmatched to any gene: 3. Germline values: CDR1 SGHTA, CDR2 FQGNSA. The CDR3 here is CASSPGLAAYEQYF. Written as DNA, the CDR3 is TGTGCCAGCAGCCCAGGACTAGCGGCCTACGAGCAGTACTTC.

This clone was seen a few times. The CDR3 reads CASSLVRRQGSSEQFF. The DNA of the CDR3 is TGTGCCAGCAGCTTAGTTCGTCGCCAGGGATCAAGTGAGCAGTTCTTC. J is TRBJ2-1 and V is TRBV7-8, with D maybe TRBD1 (5 bases). Germline V gene lookup returns CDR1 SGHVS and CDR2 FQNEAQ. This CDR3 is built from 16 residues. V was pared by 1 base and J by 9 bases, with 19 bases between.

The V call is TRBV11-2, the J call TRBJ2-3; the D is unclear. CDR3 size: 15 residues. The germline V gene has CDR1 SGHAT and CDR2 FQNNGV. V gave up 1 base and J gave up 0 bases, with 8 bases separating them. CDR3 DNA: TGTGCCAGCAGCTTAGTAGCCCCTAGCACAGATACGCAGTATTTT. Protein: CASSLVAPSTDTQYF. The full variable domain, in which reference TRBV11-2 and TRBJ2-3 provide the parts outside the CDR3, is EAGVAQSPRYKIIEKRQSVAFWCNPISGHATLYWYQQILGQGPKLLIQFQNNGVVDDSQLPKDRFSAERLKGVDSTLKIQPAKLEDSAVYLCASSLVAPSTDTQYFGPGTRLTVL.

The chain joins TRBV25-1 to TRBJ1-2; 10 nucleotides agree with TRBD1. The CDR3 is 15 amino acids. The germline CDR1 and CDR2 sequences are MGHDK and SYGVNS. V trimming: 3 bases; J trimming: 6 bases; junction bases outside the gene matches: 7. The CDR3 reads CASSDPRDRGHGYTF. CDR3 sequence (DNA): TGTGCCAGCAGTGACCCTCGGGACAGGGGTCATGGCTACACCTTC.

This clone was seen more than once but under ten times. The V and J genes are TRBV30 and TRBJ1-3; no clear D gene. The CDR3 has 14 amino acids. The germline CDR1 and CDR2 sequences are GTSNPN and SVGIG (reference sequence). Trimming shortened V by 4 bases and J by 0 bases, and 10 bases separated the two germline ends. The chain's CDR3 is CAWNRGLSGNTIYF. CDR3 coding DNA: TGTGCCTGGAATCGGGGTCTCTCTGGAAACACCATATATTTT.

This clone appeared a few times. This CDR3 reads CASSRDHRVAYEQYF. DNA for the CDR3: TGTGCCAGCAGCCGAGACCACAGGGTTGCCTACGAGCAGTACTTC. The chain joins TRBV28 to TRBJ2-7; D may be TRBD1 (6 bases). The CDR3 is 15 residues long. V was shortened by 6 bases and J by 2 bases, with 17 bases between the two germline ends. CDR1 and CDR2 from the germline V gene are MDHEN and SYDVKM.

This clone was detected only a few times. The chain recombines TRBV28 with TRBJ1-1; no definite D call. Trimming pared 7 bases from V and 7 bases from J, leaving 16 bases between. There are 13 residues in the CDR3. The V gene's germline CDR1 is MDHEN and CDR2 SYDVKM. The CDR3 is CASKRVPQSEAFF. CDR3 DNA: TGTGCCAGCAAACGAGTGCCACAGAGTGAAGCTTTCTTT.

This chain links TRBV7-2 with TRBJ2-3; 7 nucleotides agree with TRBD1. Germline trimming cut 5 bases from V and 7 bases from J; bases unmatched to any gene: 12. This CDR3 has 15 residues. Germline-derived CDR1 and CDR2 are SGHTA and FQGNSA. CDR3 nucleotides: TGTGCCAGCAGCCCGCCGGGACCCAGGGGGAATACGCAGTATTTT. Translating it yields CASSPPGPRGNTQYF.

V is TRBV28 and J is TRBJ1-5, with a possible D match to TRBD1 (6 bases). The CDR3 consists of 15 residues. V shed 2 bases and J shed 4 bases, with 12 bases lying between them. Germline values: CDR1 MDHEN, CDR2 SYDVKM. The CDR3, as DNA: TGTGCCAGCAGTTTAGAGGGGGGGAATAATCAGCCCCAGCATTTT. This codes for CASSLEGGNNQPQHF.

This clone was detected only a few times. The CDR3, as DNA: TGTGCCAGTAGTGGACAGGGGCGCTACGAGCAGTACTTC. This encodes CASSGQGRYEQYF. The chain links TRBV19 to TRBJ2-7, with 9 nucleotides matching TRBD1. CDR1 and CDR2 from the germline V gene are LNHDA and SQIVND (reference sequence). The CDR3 sequence is 13 residues long. Trimming removed 5 bases from V and 3 bases from J; junction bases left unmatched: 2.

The chain employs TRBV2 and TRBJ1-1; unclear D gene. Germline CDR1 is SNHLY and CDR2 is FYNNEI. This CDR3 is 14 amino acids long. Trimming took 6 bases from V and 3 from J, leaving 14 bases between them. CDR3 sequence reads: CASREVRLYTEAFF. DNA of the CDR3: TGTGCCAGCAGGGAGGTTCGACTATACACTGAAGCTTTCTTT.

The J gene is TRBJ2-6, the V gene TRBV18; D is unresolved. V was clipped by 2 bases and J by 0 bases, with 14 bases between them. Germline-derived CDR1 and CDR2 are KGHSH and LQKENI. The CDR3 covers 18 residues. CDR3 DNA: TGTGCCAGCTCACCAGCGGCCAGCCTAAGCTCTGGGGCCAACGTCCTGACTTTC. It yields the protein CASSPAASLSSGANVLTF.

The chain uses TRBV5-4 and TRBJ2-5; 7 nucleotides match TRBD1. CDR3 length: 15 amino acids. Germline V lookup: CDR1 SGHNT, CDR2 YYREEE (reference sequence). Unmatched junction bases numbered 10, after V lost 3 bases and J lost 5 bases. CDR3 sequence reads: CASSSAQGFGETQYF. The CDR3 region has the DNA TGTGCCAGCAGCTCGGCACAGGGGTTTGGGGAGACCCAGTACTTC.